Presented here are 31 T cell receptor beta chains from one specimen sequenced in a study of OX40 agonist ivuxolimab in advanced cancers. Data came from immunoSEQ multiplex PCR; TCRdb stores just in-frame clones and leaves some out. The table shows some 63,000 clones, with 80% to 85% occurring only once. This material consisted of CD4+ or CD8+ T cells sorted from blood, taken in a trial of the OX40 agonist ivuxolimab. The receptors were gathered from an adult with an advanced solid tumor such as melanoma, head and neck, liver or kidney cancer.

Comments on this clone: Other DNA sequences in this sample translate to the same CDR3. The rearrangement joins TRBV5-1 to TRBJ2-5; D ambiguous. The CDR3 has 11 amino acids. In germline, CDR1 is SGHRS, CDR2 YFSETQ. V was clipped by 2 bases and J by 3 bases, with 2 bases between them. CDR3 protein: CASSFEETQYF. The CDR3 bases are TGCGCCAGCAGCTTCGAAGAGACCCAGTACTTC. Based on the CDR3 plus reference TRBV5-1 and TRBJ2-5, the full variable domain is KAGVTQTPRYLIKTRGQQVTLSCSPISGHRSVSWYQQTPGQGLQFLFEYFSETQRNKGNFPGRFSGRQFSNSRSEMNVSTLELGDSALYLCASSFEETQYFGPGTRLLVL.

The chain recombines TRBV5-6 with TRBJ2-3; 7 bases are a match to TRBD2. V shed 0 bases and J 4 bases; nucleotides not matched to a gene: 5. This CDR3 is built from 15 residues. Germline loops: CDR1 SGHDT, CDR2 YYEEEE. The CDR3 loop reads CASSLVASGSDTQYF. CDR3 nucleotide sequence: TGTGCCAGCAGCTTGGTTGCTAGCGGCTCAGATACGCAGTATTTT.

The V and J genes are TRBV29-1 and TRBJ2-7; D may be TRBD1 (6 bases). Looked up from germline, CDR1 is SQVTM and CDR2 is ANQGSEA. The ends were cut back, 4 bases at V and 3 bases at J, with 13 bases in the middle. The CDR3 totals 13 residues. The CDR3 spells CSVGVRGFYEQYF. The CDR3 bases are TGCAGCGTTGGAGTCAGGGGTTTCTACGAGCAGTACTTC.

The chain links TRBV18 to TRBJ2-2, with a weak D call TRBD2 (6 bases). Germline lookup yields CDR1 KGHSH and CDR2 LQKENI. Deletions cut 5 bases from V and 0 bases from J, with 10 bases between. The CDR3 is 15 residues long. CDR3 region: CASSDRESNTGELFF. The CDR3, as DNA: TGTGCCAGCTCAGACCGGGAGTCGAACACCGGGGAGCTGTTTTTT.

The rearrangement links TRBV6-6 to TRBJ2-1; 8 bases agree with TRBD1. V dropped 7 bases and J dropped 3; count of bases not matched to a gene: 11. Germline CDR1 reads MNHNY; CDR2 reads SVGAGI (reference sequence). CDR3 size: 16 residues. The CDR3 DNA is TGTGCCAGCATGTTCCAAGACAGGGGTCTCTACAATGAGCAGTTCTTC. This gives the protein CASMFQDRGLYNEQFF.

The CDR3 nucleotides are TGTGCCAGCAGCGTAGGTGAGGCTGAAGCTTTCTTT. Translated: CASSVGEAEAFF. The chain employs TRBV9 and TRBJ1-1; unclear D gene. V was pared by 0 bases and J by 6 bases, with 6 bases between. CDR3 length: 12 amino acids. Germline values: CDR1 SGDLS, CDR2 YYNGEE.

This clone was seen more than once but under ten times. This chain connects TRBV15 to TRBJ2-3; 7 bases line up with TRBD2. Losses at the gene ends were 1 base for V and 4 bases for J; bases not matched to a gene: 2. Germline CDR1 reads LNHNV; CDR2 reads YYDKDF (reference sequence). CDR3 length: 14 amino acids. The CDR3 DNA sequence: TGTGCCACCAGCAGAGGCGGGGGTGCAGATACGCAGTATTTT. Translation gives CATSRGGGADTQYF.

The gene calls are TRBV5-6 and TRBJ2-2; D unclear. CDR1 SGHDT and CDR2 YYEEEE come from the germline V gene. CDR3 length: 13 residues. V lost 2 bases and J lost 7, with 9 bases in between. The CDR3 spells CASSLLLIGELFF. Written as DNA, the CDR3 is TGTGCCAGCAGCTTATTGCTTATCGGGGAGCTGTTTTTT.

Of note for this clone: The sample has other DNA sequences that encode this CDR3 too. V is TRBV5-1 and J is TRBJ2-3; D is unclear. The CDR3 contains 14 residues. The ends were cut back, 0 bases at V and 0 bases at J, with 5 bases in the middle. Germline CDR1 SGHRS, CDR2 YFSETQ. CDR3 region: CASSLGASTDTQYF. CDR3 bases: TGCGCCAGCAGCTTGGGGGCTAGCACAGATACGCAGTATTTT.

This clone was found once. The chain carries TRBV11-2 and TRBJ2-7; no firm D call. Germline loops: CDR1 SGHAT, CDR2 FQNNGV. Trimming left V 3 bases short and J 4 bases short, with 7 bases between. This CDR3 has 12 residues. The DNA of the CDR3 is TGTGCCAGCAGCTTCGTGGGGTACGAGCAGTACTTC. Translating gives CASSFVGYEQYF.

CDR3 sequence: CASSVERGEQFF. The CDR3 coding sequence is TGTGCCAGCAGCGTGGAGCGGGGTGAGCAGTTCTTC. The chain couples TRBV9 to TRBJ2-1; 7 nucleotides match TRBD2. The V segment lost 2 bases and the J segment 9 bases; nucleotides outside the gene matches: 2. Germline V gene lookup returns CDR1 SGDLS and CDR2 YYNGEE. This CDR3 spans 12 amino acids.

The chain couples TRBV19 to TRBJ1-4, with D unclear. Trimming cost V 3 bases and J 5 bases, with 13 bases left between them. Germline V lookup: CDR1 LNHDA, CDR2 SQIVND (reference sequence). The CDR3 runs to 15 residues. The DNA of the CDR3 is TGTGCCAGTAGTATCATAATAAGGTGGAATGAAAAACTGTTTTTT. Residues: CASSIIIRWNEKLFF.

The table lists this clone with a count of one. V is TRBV18 and J is TRBJ1-4; D unresolved. This CDR3 region has 14 residues. Trimming left V 2 bases short and J 2 bases short, with 6 bases between. Germline-derived CDR1 and CDR2 are KGHSH and LQKENI. The CDR3 DNA is TGTGCCAGCTCACCAGGGTTGACTAATGAAAAACTGTTTTTT. This gives the protein CASSPGLTNEKLFF.

The J gene is TRBJ1-5, the V gene TRBV15; D call uncertain. The V end lost 0 bases, the J end lost 0 bases, and 9 bases lay between the germline ends. The germline V gene has CDR1 LNHNV and CDR2 YYDKDF (reference sequence). The CDR3 length is 16 residues. The chain's CDR3 is CATSRDAAVSNQPQHF. CDR3 DNA: TGTGCCACCAGCAGAGACGCGGCAGTTAGCAATCAGCCCCAGCATTTT.

Notes on this clone: Other DNA sequences in the sample encode the same CDR3. V gene TRBV18 combines with J gene TRBJ2-5; D is unresolved. Trimming stripped 6 bases from V and 1 base from J, with 3 bases between. The CDR3 has 11 amino acids. Germline V gene lookup returns CDR1 KGHSH and CDR2 LQKENI. This CDR3 is CASSPQETQYF. CDR3 sequence (DNA): TGTGCCAGCTCTCCCCAAGAGACCCAGTACTTC.

V is TRBV14 and J is TRBJ2-2; D possibly corresponds to TRBD2 (5 bases). In germline, CDR1 is SGHDN, CDR2 FVKESK. This CDR3 contains 17 residues. V lost 0 bases, J lost 0 bases, and 11 bases lay in between. In DNA form, the CDR3 reads TGTGCCAGCAGCCAAGAAGGGCTAGCCGCGAACACCGGGGAGCTGTTTTTT. It encodes CASSQEGLAANTGELFF.

The genes are TRBV5-4 and TRBJ1-2; D may be TRBD1 (5 bases). Germline V gene data show CDR1 as SGHNT and CDR2 as YYREEE (reference sequence). The CDR3 length is 14 residues. Trimming pared 1 base from V and 3 bases from J, leaving 10 bases between. The CDR3 protein is CASSLRGKDYGYTF. The CDR3 region has the DNA TGTGCCAGCAGCTTGCGGGGGAAGGACTATGGCTACACCTTC.

The chain links TRBV5-1 to TRBJ2-3; D uncertain. CDR3 length: 13 amino acids. The V gene's germline CDR1 is SGHRS and CDR2 YFSETQ. Trimming stripped 0 bases from V and 2 bases from J, with 4 bases between. The CDR3, as DNA: TGCGCCAGCAGCTTGGGCCTCACAGATACGCAGTATTTT. Translated: CASSLGLTDTQYF.

CDR3 in DNA: TGCAGCGTGGGCCTCGGACAGGGGGGTCAGCCCCAGCATTTT. Its protein is CSVGLGQGGQPQHF. V and J are TRBV29-1 and TRBJ1-5; 10 bases line up with TRBD1. Germline CDR1 is SQVTM and CDR2 is ANQGSEA. The CDR3 runs to 14 residues. After removal of 6 bases from V and 6 bases from J, the junction contained 8 bases not matched to a gene.

The CDR3 coding sequence is TGTGCCAGCAGTTACGCCAGGGGCTCCTACAATGAGCAGTTCTTC. This gives the protein CASSYARGSYNEQFF. The J gene is TRBJ2-1, the V gene TRBV6-6; possible D gene TRBD1, 6 bases. Germline V gives CDR1 MNHNY, CDR2 SVGAGI (reference sequence). Between the trimmed V and J ends, which lost 2 bases and 0 bases, there was a span of 8 bases. CDR3 length: 15 residues.

This clone was detected once. This chain connects TRBV2 to TRBJ1-4; D uncertain. The CDR3 totals 10 residues. V was clipped by 8 bases and J by 8 bases, with 6 bases between them. In germline, CDR1 is SNHLY, CDR2 FYNNEI. CDR3 nucleotide sequence: TGTGCCAGCTTCAGGGAAAAACTGTTTTTT. It translates to CASFREKLFF.

V is TRBV19 and J is TRBJ2-7; D perhaps matches TRBD2 (5 bases). There are 13 residues in the CDR3. Germline lookup yields CDR1 LNHDA and CDR2 SQIVND (reference sequence). V was shortened by 3 bases and J by 3 bases, with 9 bases between the two germline ends. CDR3 DNA sequence: TGTGCCAGTAGTATCTCGGGAATCTACGAGCAGTACTTC. Protein product: CASSISGIYEQYF.

In its sample, this clone was seen once. CDR3 bases: TGTGCCAGCAGTAAGGTTTATTATGGCTACACCTTC. Its protein product is CASSKVYYGYTF. The chain couples TRBV9 to TRBJ1-2; D remains unclear. The CDR3 contains 12 residues. CDR1 is SGDLS and CDR2 is YYNGEE in the germline V gene. V was cut by 5 bases and J by 5 bases, with 10 bases left in between.

The chain links TRBV5-4 to TRBJ1-4; possible D gene TRBD1, 5 bases. Per germline, CDR1 SGHNT and CDR2 YYREEE (reference sequence). Trimming took off 10 bases at V and 4 bases at J, with 8 bases between the two ends. This CDR3 is 11 amino acids long. Here the CDR3 reads CAVQVNEKLFF. Here the CDR3 DNA reads TGTGCCGTACAGGTTAATGAAAAACTGTTTTTT.

The chain recombines TRBV15 with TRBJ1-4, with D possibly being TRBD1 (6 bases). The V gene lost 1 base and the J gene lost 4 bases, with 10 bases spanning the gap. CDR1 and CDR2 from the germline V gene are LNHNV and YYDKDF (reference sequence). The CDR3 length is 15 residues. CDR3 protein: CATSRAGAYNEKLFF. DNA of the CDR3: TGTGCCACCAGCAGAGCAGGGGCCTATAATGAAAAACTGTTTTTT.

The chain recombines TRBV4-3 with TRBJ2-3; perhaps TRBD2 as D (7 bases). V gave up 0 bases and J gave up 2 bases, with 15 bases separating them. The germline gives CDR1 LGHNA, CDR2 YSLEER. The CDR3 spans 17 residues. CDR3 loop: CASSQDRRGAYTDTQYF. The CDR3 coding sequence is TGCGCCAGCAGCCAAGACCGCCGGGGGGCCTACACAGATACGCAGTATTTT.

This clone was counted between two and nine times. The V gene is TRBV5-6, the J gene TRBJ1-3, with D possibly TRBD1 on 6 matching bases. Trimming removed 3 bases at V and 0 bases at J, with 10 bases between. CDR3 length: 15 amino acids. Germline loops: CDR1 SGHDT, CDR2 YYEEEE. The CDR3 loop is CASSSRDTSGNTIYF. The CDR3 bases are TGTGCCAGCAGCTCCCGGGACACCTCTGGAAACACCATATATTTT.

The chain links TRBV12-5 to TRBJ1-5; possibly TRBD1 for D (6 bases). The CDR3 loop spans 14 amino acids. CDR1 and CDR2 (germline): LGHNT, FRNRAP. V gave up 4 bases and J gave up 5 bases, with 12 bases separating them. For the CDR3, the DNA is TGTGCTAGTGGTTACGGGGGGCTGGATCAGCCCCAGCATTTT. Translating gives CASGYGGLDQPQHF.

This clone came up once. V is TRBV29-1 and J is TRBJ2-7; D remains ambiguous. The CDR3 totals 13 residues. Germline assignment: CDR1 SQVTM and CDR2 ANQGSEA. CDR3 coding DNA: TGCAGTTGCTACCTCGGGCTTTCCTACGAGCAGTACTTC. This codes for CSCYLGLSYEQYF.

The J gene is TRBJ2-5, the V gene TRBV7-6, with D possibly being TRBD1 (6 bases). Germline V gene sequence: CDR1 SGHVS, CDR2 FNYEAQ. The V end lost 5 bases, the J end lost 3 bases, and 10 bases lay between the germline ends. This CDR3 has 13 amino acids. The CDR3 DNA reads TGTGCCAGCAGCCCCGGACAGAAAGAGACCCAGTACTTC. Translation gives CASSPGQKETQYF. Based on the CDR3 plus reference TRBV7-6 and TRBJ2-5, the full variable domain is GAGVSQSPRYKVTKRGQDVALRCDPISGHVSLYWYRQALGQGPEFLTYFNYEAQQDKSGLPNDRFSAERPEGSISTLTIQRTEQRDSAMYRCASSPGQKETQYFGPGTRLLVL.

The chain employs TRBV19 and TRBJ2-7, with D unclear. There are 13 residues in the CDR3. V lost 2 bases and J 1 base, leaving 6 bases between the germline ends. CDR1 is LNHDA and CDR2 is SQIVND in the germline V gene (reference sequence). The CDR3 DNA reads TGTGCCAGTAGTATAAAGGTATCCTACGAGCAGTACTTC. Translated: CASSIKVSYEQYF.